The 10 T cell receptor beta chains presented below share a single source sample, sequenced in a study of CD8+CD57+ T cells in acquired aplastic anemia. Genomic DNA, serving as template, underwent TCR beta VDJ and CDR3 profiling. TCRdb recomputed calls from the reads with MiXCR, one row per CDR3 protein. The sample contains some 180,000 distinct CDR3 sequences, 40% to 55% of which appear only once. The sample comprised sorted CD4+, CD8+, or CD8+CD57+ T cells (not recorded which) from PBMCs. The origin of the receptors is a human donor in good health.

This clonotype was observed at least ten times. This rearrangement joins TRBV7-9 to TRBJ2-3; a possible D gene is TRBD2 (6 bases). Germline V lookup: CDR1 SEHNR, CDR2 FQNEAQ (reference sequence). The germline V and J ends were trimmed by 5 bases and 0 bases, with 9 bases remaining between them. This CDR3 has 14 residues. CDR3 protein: CASSVSGSTDTQYF. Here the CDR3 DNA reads TGTGCCAGCAGCGTTAGCGGAAGCACAGATACGCAGTATTTT.

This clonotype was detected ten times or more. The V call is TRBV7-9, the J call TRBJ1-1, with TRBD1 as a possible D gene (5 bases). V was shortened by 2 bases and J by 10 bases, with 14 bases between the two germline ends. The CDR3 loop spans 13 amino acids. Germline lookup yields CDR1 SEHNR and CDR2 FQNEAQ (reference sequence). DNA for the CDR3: TGTGCCAGCAGCTTACTGGACGGGGGGGGAGCTTTCTTT. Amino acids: CASSLLDGGGAFF.

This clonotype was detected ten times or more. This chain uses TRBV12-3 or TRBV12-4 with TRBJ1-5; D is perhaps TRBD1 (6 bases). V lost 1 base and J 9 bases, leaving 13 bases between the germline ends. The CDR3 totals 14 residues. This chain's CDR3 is CASSLVLGAGPQHF. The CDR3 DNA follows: TGTGCCAGCAGTTTAGTCCTGGGGGCTGGGCCCCAGCATTTT.

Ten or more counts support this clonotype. The CDR3 bases are TGTGCCACCAGTTTTACCGGGACAGGGGGCACCGGGGAGCTGTTTTTT. Its protein product is CATSFTGTGGTGELFF. The V and J genes are TRBV24-1 and TRBJ2-2, with 11 nucleotides matching TRBD1. V lost 6 bases and J lost 4; bases outside the gene matches: 6. The CDR3 spans 16 residues. Per the germline V gene, CDR1 is KGHDR and CDR2 is SFDVKD.

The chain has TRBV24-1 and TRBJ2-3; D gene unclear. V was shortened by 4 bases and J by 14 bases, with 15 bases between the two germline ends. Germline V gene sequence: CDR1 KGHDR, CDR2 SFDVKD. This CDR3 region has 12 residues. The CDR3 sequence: CATSEVSAGPYF. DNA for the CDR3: TGTGCCACCAGTGAGGTTTCGGCAGGACCGTATTTT.

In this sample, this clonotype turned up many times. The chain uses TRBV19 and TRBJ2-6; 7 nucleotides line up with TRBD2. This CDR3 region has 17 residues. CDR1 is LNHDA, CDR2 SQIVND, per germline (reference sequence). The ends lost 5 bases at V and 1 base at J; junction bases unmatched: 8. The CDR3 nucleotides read TGTGCCAGTAGTCCCGGGACTACCTTTTCTGGGGCCAACGTCCTGACTTTC. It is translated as CASSPGTTFSGANVLTF.

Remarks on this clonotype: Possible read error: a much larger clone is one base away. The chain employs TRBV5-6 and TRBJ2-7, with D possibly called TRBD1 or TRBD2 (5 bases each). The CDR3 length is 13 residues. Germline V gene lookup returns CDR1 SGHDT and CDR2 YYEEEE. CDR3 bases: TGTGCCAGCAGCCCCGGGACCAACTACGGGCAGTACTTC. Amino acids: CASSPGTNYGQYF. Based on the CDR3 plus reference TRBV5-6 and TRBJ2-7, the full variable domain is DAGVTQSPTHLIKTRGQQVTLRCSPKSGHDTVSWYQQALGQGPQFIFQYYEEEERQRGNFPDRFSGHQFPNYSSELNVNALLLGDSALYLCASSPGTNYGQYFGPGTRLTVT.

CDR3 sequence: CASSEYPPSVTSTDTQYF. In DNA form, the CDR3 reads TGCGCCAGCAGTGAATACCCCCCATCGGTCACTAGCACAGATACGCAGTATTTT. The chain employs TRBV10-1 and TRBJ2-3; no clear D. CDR1 is WNHNN and CDR2 is SYGVQD in the germline V gene (reference sequence). The CDR3 runs to 18 residues. Trimming removed 3 bases from V and 0 bases from J, with 19 bases in between.

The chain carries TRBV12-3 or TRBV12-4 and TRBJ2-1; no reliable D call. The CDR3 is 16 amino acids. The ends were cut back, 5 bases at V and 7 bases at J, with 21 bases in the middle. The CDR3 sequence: CASSPWTTQLENEQFF. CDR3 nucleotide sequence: TGTGCCAGCAGTCCCTGGACCACCCAGTTGGAAAATGAGCAGTTCTTC.

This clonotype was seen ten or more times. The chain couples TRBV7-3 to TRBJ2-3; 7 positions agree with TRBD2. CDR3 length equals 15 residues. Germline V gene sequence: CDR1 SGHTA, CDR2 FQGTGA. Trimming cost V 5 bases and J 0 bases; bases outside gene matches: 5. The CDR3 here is CASSKTSVSTDTQYF. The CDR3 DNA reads TGTGCCAGCAGCAAAACTAGCGTAAGCACAGATACGCAGTATTTT. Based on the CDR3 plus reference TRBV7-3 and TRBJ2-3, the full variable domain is GAGVSQTPSNKVTEKGKYVELRCDPISGHTALYWYRQSLGQGPEFLIYFQGTGAADDSGLPNDRFFAVRPEGSVSTLKIQRTERGDSAVYLCASSKTSVSTDTQYFGPGTRLTVL.